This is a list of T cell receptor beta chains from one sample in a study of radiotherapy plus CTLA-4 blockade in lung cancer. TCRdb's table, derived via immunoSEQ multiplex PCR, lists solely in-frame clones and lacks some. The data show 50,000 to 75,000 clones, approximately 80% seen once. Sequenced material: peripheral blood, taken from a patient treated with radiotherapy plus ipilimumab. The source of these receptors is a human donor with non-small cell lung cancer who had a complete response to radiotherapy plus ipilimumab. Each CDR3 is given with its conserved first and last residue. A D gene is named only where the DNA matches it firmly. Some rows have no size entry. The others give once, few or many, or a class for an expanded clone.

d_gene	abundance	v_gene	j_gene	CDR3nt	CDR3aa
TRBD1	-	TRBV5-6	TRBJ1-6	TGTGCCAGCAGCTTCCGGGACAGCCCCCTTCCCCTCCACTTT	CASSFRDSPLPLHF
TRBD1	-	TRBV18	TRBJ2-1	TGTGCCAGCTCAACCTCGACAGGGGGCCTTGAGCAGTTCTTC	CASSTSTGGLEQFF
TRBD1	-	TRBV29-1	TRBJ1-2	TGCAGCGTTGAAAGTAGGACAGGGGGCGACGGCTACACCTTC	CSVESRTGGDGYTF
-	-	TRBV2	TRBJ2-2	TGTGCCAGCACACAGGGAAGGGCCGGGGAGCTGTTTTTT	CASTQGRAGELFF
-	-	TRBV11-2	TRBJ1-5	TGTGCCAGCAGCTTAGTGGGCGATAGCAATCAGCCCCAGCATTTT	CASSLVGDSNQPQHF
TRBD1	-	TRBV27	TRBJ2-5	TGTGCCAGCAGTTCCCGGGGCCCAACAGGGGGAGAGACCCAGTACTTC	CASSSRGPTGGETQYF
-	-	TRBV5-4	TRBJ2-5	TGTGCCAGCAGCTTGGATCATCGCAGTCAAGAGACCCAGTACTTC	CASSLDHRSQETQYF
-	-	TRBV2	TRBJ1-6	TGTGCCACCCGTGGAAGGGGGAATTCACCCCTCCACTTT	CATRGRGNSPLHF
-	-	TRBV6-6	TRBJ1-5	TGTGCCAGCTCCCAACCACAGGGTCGGAATCAGCCCCAGCATTTT	CASSQPQGRNQPQHF
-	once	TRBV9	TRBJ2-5	TGTGCCAGCAGCGTAGTGGGGACCGGGGAGACCCAGTACTTC	CASSVVGTGETQYF
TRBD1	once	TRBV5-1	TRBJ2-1	TGCGCCAGCAGCCCGGGACAGGACAATGAGCAGTTCTTC	CASSPGQDNEQFF
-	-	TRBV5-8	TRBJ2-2	TGTGCCAGCAGCCCTGCCGACGGGGAGCTGTTTTTT	CASSPADGELFF
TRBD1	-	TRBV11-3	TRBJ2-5	TGTGCCAGCAGCATTAGGACAGGGGAGAGGGAGACCCAGTACTTC	CASSIRTGERETQYF
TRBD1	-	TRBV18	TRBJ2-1	TGTGCCAGCTCACTTGAACCGGGACAGAGCTCCTACAATGAGCAGTTCTTC	CASSLEPGQSSYNEQFF
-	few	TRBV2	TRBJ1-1	TGTGCCAGCAGTGATTTCTGGGCAGAAAACACTGAAGCTTTCTTT	CASSDFWAENTEAFF
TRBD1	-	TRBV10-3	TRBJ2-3	TGTGCCATCAGTGAGGGGACAGGGGGCGTAGATACGCAGTATTTT	CAISEGTGGVDTQYF
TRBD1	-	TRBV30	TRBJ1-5	TGTGCCTGGAGCCAAAACAGGGGGCTCCAGCCCCAGCATTTT	CAWSQNRGLQPQHF
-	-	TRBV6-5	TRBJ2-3	TGTGCCAGCAGTTTAGGAGATACGCAGTATTTT	CASSLGDTQYF
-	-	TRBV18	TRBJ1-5	TGTGCCAGCTCACCCCCGGGGGCTAGCAATCAGCCCCAGCATTTT	CASSPPGASNQPQHF
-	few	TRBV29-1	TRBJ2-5	TGCAGCGTCCCGGGGTTTTCTGGGCTAGAGACCCAGTACTTC	CSVPGFSGLETQYF
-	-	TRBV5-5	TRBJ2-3	TGTGCCAACAGACCCGACGGCACAGATACGCAGTATTTT	CANRPDGTDTQYF
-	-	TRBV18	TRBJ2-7	TGTGCCAGCTCACCGGGGGGAAGTGAGCAGTACTTC	CASSPGGSEQYF
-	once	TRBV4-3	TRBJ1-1	TGCGCCAGCAGCCAAGAGTTCACAGGCAGGGAAGCTTTCTTT	CASSQEFTGREAFF
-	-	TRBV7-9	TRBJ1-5	TGTGCCAGCAGCTTAGACGGACGTCAGCCCCAGCATTTT	CASSLDGRQPQHF
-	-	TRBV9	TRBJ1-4	TGTGCCAGCAGCCCAGGTGGGAGGGTGGATGAAAAACTGTTTTTT	CASSPGGRVDEKLFF
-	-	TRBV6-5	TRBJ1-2	TGTGCCACCCGAGTCTTTGGGAGAAACTATGGCTACACCTTC	CATRVFGRNYGYTF
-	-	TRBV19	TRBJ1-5	TGTGCCAGTAGTATAGACGATGGGGGCCATCAGCCCCAGCATTTT	CASSIDDGGHQPQHF
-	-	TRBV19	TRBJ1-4	TGTGCCAGTAGAGGTCCAGGGCTGCGGGAAAAACTGTTTTTT	CASRGPGLREKLFF
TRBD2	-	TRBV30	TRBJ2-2	TGTGCCTGGAGGGGCGGGGGGAACACCGGGGAGCTGTTTTTT	CAWRGGGNTGELFF
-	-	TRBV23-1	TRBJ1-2	TGCGCCAGCAGTCAATCGGGCGGACCTAAGGTCTATGGCTACACCTTC	CASSQSGGPKVYGYTF
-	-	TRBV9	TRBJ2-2	TGTGCCAGCAGCGTAGCGGCAGGGAGGTTTGCCGGGGAGCTGTTTTTT	CASSVAAGRFAGELFF
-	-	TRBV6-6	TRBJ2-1	TGTGCCAGCGGATCAGGGGGGGCGGCAAACAATGAGCAGTTCTTC	CASGSGGAANNEQFF